Listed here are 19 T cell receptor beta chains from one sample, sequenced in a study of blood T cell repertoires in COVID-19 (dated by TCRdb to between 2020 and 2021). Libraries came from the immunoSEQ multiplex PCR assay. TCRdb's version of the immuneACCESS table is confined to in-frame rearrangements and falls short of the full clone set. An unresolved V gene accounts for under half of the shortfall where checked; the remainder is of unknown origin. The sample includes around 270,000 clones, with around nine tenths observed a single time. Approximately 2% of the sample belongs to the ten largest clones. Source material: peripheral blood. These receptors came from a man in his thirties or forties with active or convalescent COVID-19.

The V call is TRBV18, the J call TRBJ1-2; weak D call: TRBD1 (6 bases). CDR1 and CDR2 (germline): KGHSH, LQKENI. With 3 bases removed from V and 2 bases from J, the gap between germline ends came to 10 bases. This CDR3 is 14 amino acids long. The CDR3 loop reads CASSPIDRNYGYTF. CDR3 in DNA: TGTGCCAGCTCACCGATTGACAGGAACTATGGCTACACCTTC.

CDR3 region: CATSRVDYEQFF. DNA of the CDR3: TGTGCCACCAGCAGAGTGGACTATGAGCAGTTCTTC. The chain carries TRBV15 and TRBJ2-1, with D maybe TRBD2 (5 bases). The CDR3 contains 12 residues. V was trimmed by 1 base and J by 8 bases, leaving 6 bases between them. Germline assignment: CDR1 LNHNV and CDR2 YYDKDF (reference sequence).

The J gene is TRBJ1-1, the V gene TRBV27, with TRBD1 matching over 7 bases. V lost 8 bases and J lost 0; bases outside the gene matches: 9. Germline V gene sequence: CDR1 MNHEY, CDR2 SMNVEV (reference sequence). The CDR3 runs 15 residues. Written as DNA, the CDR3 is TGTGCCAGCTTGCGACAGGGACTCGTGAACACTGAAGCTTTCTTT. Protein product: CASLRQGLVNTEAFF.

This chain uses TRBV7-2 with TRBJ2-7, with D perhaps matching TRBD2 (7 bases). Trimming cost V 4 bases and J 3 bases, with 13 bases left between them. From germline, CDR1 is SGHTA and CDR2 FQGNSA. The CDR3 is 14 amino acids. The CDR3 DNA is TGTGCCAGCAGCTCTAACGGGGGGCGCTACGAGCAGTACTTC. Translating gives CASSSNGGRYEQYF.

In the case of this clone: Other DNA sequences in this sample translate to the same CDR3. The rearrangement uses TRBV5-4 and TRBJ2-1, with TRBD2 as a possible D gene (6 bases). Germline CDR1 SGHNT, CDR2 YYREEE (reference sequence). The CDR3 has 11 amino acids. Trimming left V 2 bases short and J 10 bases short, with 7 bases between. CDR3 DNA sequence: TGTGCCAGCAGCTTAGGAGGGGAGCAGTTCTTC. Translation gives CASSLGGEQFF.

The table lists this clone with a count of one. The chain employs TRBV30 and TRBJ1-1; a possible D gene is TRBD1 (6 bases). V lost 1 base to trimming and J lost 0 bases, with 15 bases between them. The CDR3 contains 16 residues. Germline CDR1 reads GTSNPN; CDR2 reads SVGIG (reference sequence). As DNA, the CDR3 is TGTGCCTGGAGTGATGGACAGTTCTCCATGAACACTGAAGCTTTCTTT. Its protein is CAWSDGQFSMNTEAFF.

CDR3 nucleotide sequence: TGCGCCAGCAGCCAAGGATTCCAGTCACCCCTCCACTTT. Amino acid sequence: CASSQGFQSPLHF. This rearrangement joins TRBV4-1 to TRBJ1-6; D not certain. V was pared by 1 base and J by 10 bases, with 8 bases between. The CDR3 runs 13 residues. CDR1 is MGHRA and CDR2 is YSYEKL in the germline V gene.

This clone was counted once. The V and J genes are TRBV11-3 and TRBJ2-1, with TRBD1 matching 8 bases. This CDR3 is built from 16 residues. Germline CDR1 SGHNT, CDR2 YENEEA. The V segment lost 5 bases and the J segment 10 bases; nucleotides outside the gene matches: 16. The CDR3 DNA reads TGTGCCAGCAGCCCCAAGGGACAGGCCGGAAAATCAGAGCAGTTCTTC. Its protein product is CASSPKGQAGKSEQFF.

The V call is TRBV19, the J call TRBJ1-1, with D tentatively TRBD1 (6 bases). The CDR3 totals 13 residues. V was clipped by 2 bases and J by 3 bases, with 7 bases between them. In germline, CDR1 is LNHDA, CDR2 SQIVND (reference sequence). CDR3 residues: CASSIYRDTEAFF. In DNA, the CDR3 is TGTGCCAGTAGTATATACAGGGACACTGAAGCTTTCTTT.

This chain uses TRBV19 with TRBJ1-4; TRBD1 matches at 8 bases. Germline assignment: CDR1 LNHDA and CDR2 SQIVND (reference sequence). Germline trimming cut 4 bases from V and 8 bases from J; bases unmatched to any gene: 3. This CDR3 has 13 residues. This CDR3 is CASSKDRVEKLFF. The CDR3 coding sequence is TGTGCCAGTAGTAAGGACAGGGTAGAAAAACTGTTTTTT.

V and J are TRBV6-1 and TRBJ2-7, with TRBD2 as a possible D gene (6 bases). The CDR3 loop spans 16 amino acids. Germline V gene lookup returns CDR1 MNHNS and CDR2 SASEGT. With 0 bases removed from V and 4 bases from J, the gap between germline ends came to 16 bases. The CDR3 region has the DNA TGTGCCAGCAGTGAAGCGCTTCGGGGACTCATTTACGAGCAGTACTTC. This sequence encodes CASSEALRGLIYEQYF.

The rearrangement links TRBV18 to TRBJ1-1, with unresolved D. The ends were cut back, 2 bases at V and 0 bases at J, with 7 bases in the middle. Germline V gene lookup returns CDR1 KGHSH and CDR2 LQKENI. The CDR3 loop spans 14 amino acids. CDR3 protein: CASSPGDMNTEAFF. Written as DNA, the CDR3 is TGTGCCAGCTCACCAGGCGACATGAACACTGAAGCTTTCTTT.

The chain joins TRBV2 to TRBJ1-5; TRBD1 agrees at 8 bases. The CDR3 length is 14 residues. CDR1 is SNHLY, CDR2 FYNNEI, per germline. J lost 2 bases, V lost 6 bases, and 3 bases had no gene match. CDR3 DNA sequence: TGTGCCAGCAGACAGGGGGATGGCAATCAGCCCCAGCATTTT. Translated: CASRQGDGNQPQHF.

The V and J genes are TRBV4-3 and TRBJ1-2, with TRBD1 identical over 8 bases. V was pared by 0 bases and J by 5 bases, with 8 bases of the junction left unmatched. Germline values: CDR1 LGHNA, CDR2 YSLEER. CDR3 length: 16 residues. CDR3 region: CASSQDSGQGWYGYTF. CDR3 in DNA: TGCGCCAGCAGCCAAGATTCCGGACAGGGATGGTATGGCTACACCTTC.

In its sample, this clone was seen once. The chain links TRBV19 to TRBJ1-5, with 8 bases aligning to TRBD1. The CDR3 runs 17 residues. Looked up from germline, CDR1 is LNHDA and CDR2 is SQIVND (reference sequence). V gave up 3 bases and J gave up 2 bases; unmatched junction bases: 9. The chain's CDR3 is CASSIIQGARGNQPQHF. The CDR3 nucleotides read TGTGCCAGTAGTATTATCCAGGGGGCCCGGGGCAATCAGCCCCAGCATTTT.

The chain uses TRBV6-5 and TRBJ1-6; TRBD1 agrees at 7 bases. Trimming removed 5 bases from V and 9 bases from J; junction bases left unmatched: 4. The CDR3 spans 13 residues. The germline CDR1 and CDR2 sequences are MNHEY and SVGAGI. The DNA for the CDR3 is TGTGCCAGCAGTACAGGGGAAGGTTCACCCCTCCACTTT. Protein sequence: CASSTGEGSPLHF.

The V and J genes are TRBV18 and TRBJ2-2; TRBD1 matches at 9 bases. Losses at the gene ends were 1 base for V and 7 bases for J; bases not matched to a gene: 7. The germline gives CDR1 KGHSH, CDR2 LQKENI. There are 16 residues in the CDR3. The CDR3 spells CASSPRDRVSSGELFF. The CDR3 region has the DNA TGTGCCAGCTCACCACGGGACAGGGTTTCGAGCGGGGAGCTGTTTTTT.

The chain employs TRBV11-2 and TRBJ1-4; no clear D gene. Deletions cut 5 bases from V and 8 bases from J, with 9 bases between. CDR1 and CDR2 from the germline V gene are SGHAT and FQNNGV. The CDR3 loop spans 12 amino acids. CDR3 DNA sequence: TGTGCCAGCAGCGTCACAGAAGAAAAACTGTTTTTT. The encoded protein is CASSVTEEKLFF.

DNA of the CDR3: TGCGCCAGCAGTGAGCTAGCGGGGGCTTCAGATACGCAGTATTTT. Protein sequence: CASSELAGASDTQYF. The rearrangement links TRBV10-1 to TRBJ2-3; TRBD2 agrees at 10 bases. The V gene end was trimmed by 2 bases and the J gene end by 4 bases; junction bases not matched to a gene: 3. The CDR3 totals 15 residues. In germline, CDR1 is WNHNN, CDR2 SYGVQD (reference sequence).